This T cell receptor (beta chain) originates from a study of blood T cells in healthy people across ages. Whole-study results and caveats: Total diversity from one million sequenced T cells was likely underestimated.

Staff drew around 10 milliliters of peripheral blood from each donor. Only a few counts were recorded for this clonotype. Antigen: not known. CDR1 and CDR2 (germline): MNHEY, SVGAGI. Trimming took 6 bases from V and 6 from J, leaving 20 bases between them. CDR3 length equals 15 residues. PCR was performed a second time for about 7 to 11 cycles using a sample-barcoded 5' primer and a J-beta primer mix. TCRdb re-called the 5' RACE reads with MiXCR, one entry per CDR3 protein. The sample lists 600,000 to 1,000,000 distinct CDR3 sequences, 20% to 25% occurring once. This sample also belongs to another study, concerning T cells of mothers and their children.

This chain links TRBV6-5 with TRBJ2-5; D tentatively fits TRBD1 or TRBD2 (5 bases each). The sample consisted of blood. This TCR was recovered from a boy aged 5-17 years in good health. CDR3 residues: CASSPRLGERKTQYF. Here the CDR3 DNA reads TGTGCCAGCAGCCCGCGTTTGGGGGAGAGAAAGACCCAGTACTTC.